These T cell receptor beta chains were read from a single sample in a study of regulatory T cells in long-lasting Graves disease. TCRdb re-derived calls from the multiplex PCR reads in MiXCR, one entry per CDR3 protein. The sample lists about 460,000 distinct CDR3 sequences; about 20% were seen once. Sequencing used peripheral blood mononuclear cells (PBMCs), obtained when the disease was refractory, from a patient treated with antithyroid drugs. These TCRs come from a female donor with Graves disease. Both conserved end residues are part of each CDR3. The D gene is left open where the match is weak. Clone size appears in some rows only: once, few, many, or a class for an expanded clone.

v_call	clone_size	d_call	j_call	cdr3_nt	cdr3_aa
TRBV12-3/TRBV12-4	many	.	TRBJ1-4	TGTGCCAGCAGTTCTCGGGAAAGGGAAAAACTGTTTTTT	CASSSREREKLFF
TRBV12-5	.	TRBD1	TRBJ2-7	TGTGCTAGTGGTCCTTCCGTCGGACAGGGGCCATCCTACGAGCAGTACTTC	CASGPSVGQGPSYEQYF
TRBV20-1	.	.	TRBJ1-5	TGCAGTGCTAGTCGGGCTTGGAGCAATCAGCCCCAGCATTTT	CSASRAWSNQPQHF
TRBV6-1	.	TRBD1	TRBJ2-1	TGTGCCAGCAGTGAAGTTTCAGGGGGCCTAAATGAGCAGTTCTTC	CASSEVSGGLNEQFF
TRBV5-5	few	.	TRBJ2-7	TGTGCCAGCAGCCTTCGGACGCGCGCCGAGCAGTACTTC	CASSLRTRAEQYF
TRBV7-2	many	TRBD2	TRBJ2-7	TGTGCCAGCAGCTTTCCGGGAGGGAGCGAGCAGTACTTC	CASSFPGGSEQYF
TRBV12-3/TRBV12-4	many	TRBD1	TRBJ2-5	TGTGCCAGCAGCCTGACAGGGGGCGTACAAGAGACCCAGTACTTC	CASSLTGGVQETQYF
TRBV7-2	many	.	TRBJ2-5	TGTGCCAGCAGCTTAGCGGGGGCCCAGGGGACCCAGTACTTC	CASSLAGAQGTQYF
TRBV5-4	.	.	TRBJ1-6	TGTGCCAGCAGCGCCCGGGACGGAGGGAATTCACCCCTCCACTTT	CASSARDGGNSPLHF
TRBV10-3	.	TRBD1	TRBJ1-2	TGTGCCATCAGTGTGGACAGGGACTATGGCTACACCTTC	CAISVDRDYGYTF
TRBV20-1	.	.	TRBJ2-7	TGCAGTGCCGACGGGGGCCGGGCCTCCTACGAGCAGTACTTC	CSADGGRASYEQYF
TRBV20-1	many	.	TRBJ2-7	TGCAGTGCTAGAGGGGGAGGGACAACTTACGAGCAGTACTTC	CSARGGGTTYEQYF
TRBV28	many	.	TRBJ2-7	TGTGCCAGCAGTTTTTGGGACCAGTCTAACGAGCAGTACTTC	CASSFWDQSNEQYF
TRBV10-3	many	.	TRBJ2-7	TGTGCCATCACCGGGGACGGCATGATCAACGAGCAGTACTTC	CAITGDGMINEQYF
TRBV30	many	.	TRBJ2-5	TGTGCCTTTCTGCGCGGTACAGAGACCCAGTACTTC	CAFLRGTETQYF
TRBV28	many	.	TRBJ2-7	TGTGCCAGCAGCGATGCGCGAAGTGTCAGAGGGTACGAGCAGTACTTC	CASSDARSVRGYEQYF
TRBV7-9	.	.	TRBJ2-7	TGTGCCAGCAGCTTAGACCTCCAGGGGACCGACGAGCAGTACTTC	CASSLDLQGTDEQYF
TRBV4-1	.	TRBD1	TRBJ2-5	TGCGCCAGCAGCGGCCACCGGGGACAGCAGGTCGAGACCCAGTACTTC	CASSGHRGQQVETQYF
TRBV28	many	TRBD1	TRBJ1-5	TGTGCCAGCAGTCTAAGGGCCAGGGGGCGAAATCAGCCCCAGCATTTT	CASSLRARGRNQPQHF
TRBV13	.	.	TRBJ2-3	TGTGCCAGCGACAGTACGGAAACAGATACGCAGTATTTT	CASDSTETDTQYF
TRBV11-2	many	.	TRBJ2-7	TGTGCCAGCAGCTTAGGTCTGTCCGACTACGAGCAGTACTTC	CASSLGLSDYEQYF
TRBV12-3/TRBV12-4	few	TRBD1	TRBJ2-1	TGTGCCAGCAGACCGGGACAGGGGTCGGAGCAGTTCTTC	CASRPGQGSEQFF
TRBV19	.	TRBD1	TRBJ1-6	TGTGCCAGTACTTTCGGACAGGCTACTTCACCCCTCCACTTT	CASTFGQATSPLHF
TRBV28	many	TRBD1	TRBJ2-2	TGTGCCAGCAGTTCCCAGAGACAGGGTACCGGGGAGCTGTTTTTT	CASSSQRQGTGELFF
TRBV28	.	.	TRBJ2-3	TGTGCCAGCAGCCCGATACCGCCATGGGACACCTTATACACAGATACGCAGTATTTT	CASSPIPPWDTLYTDTQYF
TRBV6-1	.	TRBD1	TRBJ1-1	TGTGCCAGCAGTCAAGACAGGGCCCCCATGAACACTGAAGCTTTCTTT	CASSQDRAPMNTEAFF
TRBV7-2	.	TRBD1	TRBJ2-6	TGTGCCAGCACCGTCTTCAGGGGGACTGGGGCCAACGTCCTGACTTTC	CASTVFRGTGANVLTF
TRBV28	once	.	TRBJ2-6	TGTGCCAGCAGTCCCGGAGGGGTTGCTGGGGCCAACGTCCTGACTTTC	CASSPGGVAGANVLTF
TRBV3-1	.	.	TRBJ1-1	TGTGCCAGCAGCCAAGAGGGGGGACACCCGAACACTGAAGCTTTCTTT	CASSQEGGHPNTEAFF
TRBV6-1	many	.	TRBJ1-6	TGTGCCGCCCGGGGGGGTAATTCACCCCTCCACTTT	CAARGGNSPLHF
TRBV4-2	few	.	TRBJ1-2	TGTGCCAGCGGGGACCTTTCAAACTATGGCTACACCTTC	CASGDLSNYGYTF
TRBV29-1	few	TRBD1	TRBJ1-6	TGCAGCGCCCGGACAGGGGCTGGTAATTCACCCCTCCACTTT	CSARTGAGNSPLHF
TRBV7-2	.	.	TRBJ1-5	TGTGCCAGCAGCTTAAACCTGGTCCAGGCACAGCCCCAGCATTTT	CASSLNLVQAQPQHF
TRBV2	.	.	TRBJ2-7	TGTGCCAGCGTTGTTGGGGGGGCGGGGTCCCTCGAGCAGTACTTC	CASVVGGAGSLEQYF
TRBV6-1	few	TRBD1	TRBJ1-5	TGTGCCAGCGGTAACGGACAGGGGGCAGGAAGCAATCAGCCCCAGCATTTT	CASGNGQGAGSNQPQHF
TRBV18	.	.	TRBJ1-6	TGTGCCAGCTCACCACGACCGTTGAGCTCCTATAATTCACCCCTCCACTTT	CASSPRPLSSYNSPLHF
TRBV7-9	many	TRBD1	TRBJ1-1	TGTGCCAGCAGCTTAAAGGGGGCGAACACTGAAGCTTTCTTT	CASSLKGANTEAFF
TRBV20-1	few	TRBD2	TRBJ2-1	TGCAGTGCTTCAATAGCGGGGGGCTACAATGAGCAGTTCTTC	CSASIAGGYNEQFF
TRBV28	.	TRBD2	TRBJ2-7	TGTGCCAGCAGACTAGCGGGAGGGCCTCAAGATTTCAACGAGCAGTACTTC	CASRLAGGPQDFNEQYF
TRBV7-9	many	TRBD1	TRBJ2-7	TGTGCCGTGCATCGAACAGGGGGCTACGAGCAGTACTTC	CAVHRTGGYEQYF
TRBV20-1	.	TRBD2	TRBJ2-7	TGCAGTGCTAGATTCCAGCGGGGACTCTCCTACGAGCAGTACTTC	CSARFQRGLSYEQYF
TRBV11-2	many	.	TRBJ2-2	TGTGCCAGCAGCCCCGGGACTTACACCGGGGAGCTGTTTTTT	CASSPGTYTGELFF
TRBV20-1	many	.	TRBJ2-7	TGCAGTGCTAGAGTCGAAACAGAGCAACGCTACGAGCAGTACTTC	CSARVETEQRYEQYF
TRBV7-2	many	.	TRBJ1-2	TGTGCCAGCAGCAGGGGTGATGGACGGGCTGCTTGGGGCTACACCTTC	CASSRGDGRAAWGYTF
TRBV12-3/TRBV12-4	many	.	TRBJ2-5	TGTGCCAGCAGTTTAGGGATGGTGGGAGCGTCAGAGACCCAGTACTTC	CASSLGMVGASETQYF
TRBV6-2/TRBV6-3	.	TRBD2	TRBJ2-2	TGTGCCAGCCGTAGGGCGGGAGGCACCGGGGAGCTGTTTTTT	CASRRAGGTGELFF
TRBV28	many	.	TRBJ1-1	TGTGCCAGTCGTAGGGTGAACACTGAAGCTTTCTTT	CASRRVNTEAFF
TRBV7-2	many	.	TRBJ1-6	TGTGCCAGCAGCTTATCATCCCTGAATTCACCCCTCCACTTT	CASSLSSLNSPLHF
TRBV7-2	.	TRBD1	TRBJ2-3	TGTGCCAGCAGCTTGGGACAGGGTACCACAGATACGCAGTATTTT	CASSLGQGTTDTQYF
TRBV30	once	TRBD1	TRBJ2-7	TGTGCCTGGAGTCAGGACAGGGACTACGAGCAGTACTTC	CAWSQDRDYEQYF
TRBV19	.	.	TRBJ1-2	TGTGCCAGTAGGGCGGACAGCTATGGCTACACCTTC	CASRADSYGYTF
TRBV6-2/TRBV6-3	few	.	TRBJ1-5	TGTGCCAGCAGATGGGCGAGCAATCAGCCCCAGCATTTT	CASRWASNQPQHF